Each of the 18 T cell receptor beta chains below was sequenced from the same sample in a study of control samples from healthy donors and cancer patients. Using immunoSEQ multiplex PCR, the repertoire was profiled, and TCRdb retains in-frame clones only, with some absent. The sample contains about 84,000 clones, 84% of which appear only once. The specimen was PBMCs. The receptors shown here come from a man in his 60s with head and neck cancer.

This chain connects TRBV24-1 to TRBJ2-5, with D possibly being TRBD2 (6 bases). The CDR3 contains 15 residues. Trimming stripped 3 bases from V and 1 base from J, with 11 bases between. CDR1 and CDR2 (germline): KGHDR, SFDVKD. The CDR3 region has the DNA TGTGCCACCAGTGATGGGAGGAGTTTCCAAGAGACCCAGTACTTC. Amino acids: CATSDGRSFQETQYF.

The CDR3 spells CASSVQGSNYGYTF. CDR3 DNA sequence: TGTGCCAGCAGCGTACAGGGCTCGAACTATGGCTACACCTTC. The chain joins TRBV9 to TRBJ1-2, with D perhaps TRBD1 (5 bases). The germline gives CDR1 SGDLS, CDR2 YYNGEE. The CDR3 sequence is 14 residues long. V dropped 1 base and J dropped 2 bases, with 9 bases sitting between them.

The chain combines TRBV7-9 with TRBJ2-5; a possible D gene is TRBD2 (5 bases). Trimming took off 1 base at V and 5 bases at J, with 8 bases between the two ends. Germline CDR1 and CDR2: SEHNR and FQNEAQ (reference sequence). This CDR3 has 13 amino acids. DNA for the CDR3: TGTGCCAGCAGCTTAGTGAGGGTGGAGACCCAGTACTTC. It encodes CASSLVRVETQYF.

This rearrangement joins TRBV18 to TRBJ2-2, with 9 bases matching TRBD1. This CDR3 spans 14 amino acids. After removal of 3 bases from V and 4 bases from J, the junction contained 0 bases not matched to a gene. Per the germline V gene, CDR1 is KGHSH and CDR2 is LQKENI. The CDR3: CASSPTGGTGELFF. DNA for the CDR3: TGTGCCAGCTCACCGACAGGGGGCACCGGGGAGCTGTTTTTT.

This rearrangement joins TRBV10-2 to TRBJ1-1; TRBD1 might be the D (5 bases). The germline V gene has CDR1 WSHSY and CDR2 SAAADI. This CDR3 region has 13 residues. Trimming pared 10 bases from V and 1 base from J, leaving 13 bases between. The CDR3 nucleotides are TGCGCCACAAGACAGAGCGCGAACACTGAAGCTTTCTTT. It yields the protein CATRQSANTEAFF.

This chain connects TRBV5-1 to TRBJ2-1, with 9 nucleotides matching TRBD2. Per germline, CDR1 SGHRS and CDR2 YFSETQ. Trimming removed 4 bases from V and 3 bases from J; junction bases left unmatched: 5. This CDR3 comprises 15 residues. Written as DNA, the CDR3 is TGCGCCAGCAGCAATAGCGGGAGACACTACAATGAGCAGTTCTTC. Encoded protein: CASSNSGRHYNEQFF.

V and J are TRBV9 and TRBJ2-3; 11 bases map to TRBD2. The ends lost 0 bases at V and 4 bases at J; junction bases unmatched: 7. This CDR3 has 17 residues. Germline CDR1 and CDR2: SGDLS and YYNGEE. CDR3 sequence: CASSVAPSGRRADTQYF. Here the CDR3 DNA reads TGTGCCAGCAGCGTAGCTCCTAGCGGGAGGCGGGCAGATACGCAGTATTTT.

The chain has TRBV27 and TRBJ1-6; TRBD1 might be the D (6 bases). Trimming took off 3 bases at V and 9 bases at J, with 18 bases between the two ends. CDR3 size: 16 residues. Germline CDR1 and CDR2: MNHEY and SMNVEV (reference sequence). The CDR3 DNA reads as TGTGCCAGCAGTTTCTCGGCAGGGGCCGAAGGTTCACCCCTCCACTTT. Translated, it gives CASSFSAGAEGSPLHF.

This chain links TRBV19 with TRBJ2-2; TRBD2 matches at 7 bases. The V gene end was trimmed by 10 bases and the J gene end by 2 bases; junction bases not matched to a gene: 7. The germline V gene encodes CDR1 LNHDA and CDR2 SQIVND (reference sequence). The CDR3 has 14 amino acids. CDR3 residues: CAKEGTTNTGELFF. The CDR3, as DNA: TGTGCCAAAGAGGGGACTACCAACACCGGGGAGCTGTTTTTT.

The gene calls are TRBV19 and TRBJ2-1; a weak D match, TRBD1 (5 bases). V was cut by 2 bases and J by 6 bases, with 8 bases left in between. The CDR3 totals 13 residues. The germline V gene has CDR1 LNHDA and CDR2 SQIVND (reference sequence). The DNA for the CDR3 is TGTGCCAGTAGTATACTTCAGGGCAATGAGCAGTTCTTC. Its protein product is CASSILQGNEQFF.

This clone was found once. J is TRBJ1-5 and V is TRBV18, with TRBD1 matching over 8 bases. This CDR3 is 16 amino acids long. The V segment lost 0 bases and the J segment 3 bases; nucleotides outside the gene matches: 4. Per germline, CDR1 KGHSH and CDR2 LQKENI. The CDR3 region is CASSPPGQGPNQPQHF. In DNA form, the CDR3 reads TGTGCCAGCTCACCACCCGGACAGGGTCCCAATCAGCCCCAGCATTTT.

The CDR3 here is CASSLVAYRLAGVEQFF. The CDR3 coding sequence is TGTGCCAGCAGCTTAGTGGCATACCGACTAGCGGGAGTAGAGCAGTTCTTC. V gene TRBV7-8 combines with J gene TRBJ2-1, with 12 bases lining up with TRBD2. V gave up 1 base and J gave up 10 bases; unmatched junction bases: 11. Germline-derived CDR1 and CDR2 are SGHVS and FQNEAQ. This CDR3 spans 17 amino acids.

The rearrangement links TRBV6-5 to TRBJ1-5, with 7 positions matching TRBD1. Germline V CDR1 and CDR2: MNHEY, SVGAGI. The CDR3 has 13 amino acids. The V and J ends lost 4 bases and 10 bases, in that order; junction bases with no gene match: 7. CDR3 sequence reads: CASSFQGDTPQHF. The CDR3 nucleotides read TGTGCCAGCAGTTTTCAGGGGGACACTCCCCAGCATTTT.

This clone was found once. This chain joins TRBV6-5 and TRBJ2-5, with D perhaps matching TRBD1 (6 bases). Germline loops: CDR1 MNHEY, CDR2 SVGAGI. The CDR3 contains 13 residues. V was shortened by 6 bases and J by 3 bases, with 11 bases between the two germline ends. The CDR3 DNA is TGTGCCAGCAGCGGACAGAACGAAGAGACCCAGTACTTC. As protein: CASSGQNEETQYF.

This clone was observed at least ten times. The chain couples TRBV10-3 to TRBJ1-1; the D is unclear. CDR1 is ENHRY and CDR2 is SYGVKD in the germline V gene. V lost 3 bases, J lost 1 base, and 6 bases lay in between. There are 13 residues in the CDR3. The CDR3 DNA is TGTGCCATCAGTGAATTTGGGAACACTGAAGCTTTCTTT. This codes for CAISEFGNTEAFF.

The J gene is TRBJ2-2, the V gene TRBV9, with 8 bases that match TRBD2. Trimming removed 6 bases from V and 3 bases from J; junction bases left unmatched: 13. Germline values: CDR1 SGDLS, CDR2 YYNGEE. The CDR3 has 17 amino acids. The CDR3 DNA follows: TGTGCCAGCAAGGCGGGACTAGAAACAAGGGACACCGGGGAGCTGTTTTTT. This gives the protein CASKAGLETRDTGELFF.

The chain links TRBV5-1 to TRBJ2-5; D is uncertain. The CDR3 sequence is 15 residues long. Trimming removed 6 bases at V and 0 bases at J, with 15 bases between. Germline V gene lookup returns CDR1 SGHRS and CDR2 YFSETQ. This CDR3 reads CASTVAPRHQETQYF. The CDR3 region has the DNA TGCGCCAGCACGGTTGCCCCTCGCCACCAAGAGACCCAGTACTTC. Variable domain in full (rest from reference TRBV5-1 and TRBJ2-5): KAGVTQTPRYLIKTRGQQVTLSCSPISGHRSVSWYQQTPGQGLQFLFEYFSETQRNKGNFPGRFSGRQFSNSRSEMNVSTLELGDSALYLCASTVAPRHQETQYFGPGTRLLVL.

The table lists this clone with a count of one. The V and J genes are TRBV27 and TRBJ1-1, with TRBD1 as a possible D gene (6 bases). V gave up 6 bases and J gave up 4 bases, with 18 bases separating them. This CDR3 contains 15 residues. Germline loops: CDR1 MNHEY, CDR2 SMNVEV (reference sequence). CDR3 protein: CASRPQGGGSTEAFF. CDR3 DNA sequence: TGTGCCAGCAGGCCGCAAGGGGGAGGGAGCACTGAAGCTTTCTTT.